Listed here are 4 T cell receptor beta chains from one sample, sequenced in a study of T cell repertoires in cytomegalovirus infection. Each CDR3 protein gets one entry after TCRdb re-called the reads with MiXCR. Counted here are 200,000 to 250,000 distinct CDR3 sequences, roughly an eighth occurring once; the ten biggest clones make up 1.5% to 2%. The sequencing input was PBMCs. Receptors were obtained from a human donor in good health (CMV status not recorded). Some clones in this sample may be carry-over from other donors' samples.

J is TRBJ1-1 and V is TRBV5-1, with D perhaps TRBD1 (5 bases). V was pared by 0 bases and J by 5 bases, with 11 bases between. This CDR3 is built from 14 residues. Germline CDR1 and CDR2: SGHRS and YFSETQ. The CDR3 DNA reads as TGCGCCAGCAGCTTGGAGGGGATGGAAACTGAAGCTTTCTTT. Translation: CASSLEGMETEAFF. Based on the CDR3 plus reference TRBV5-1 and TRBJ1-1, the full variable domain is KAGVTQTPRYLIKTRGQQVTLSCSPISGHRSVSWYQQTPGQGLQFLFEYFSETQRNKGNFPGRFSGRQFSNSRSEMNVSTLELGDSALYLCASSLEGMETEAFFGQGTRLTVV.

This clonotype was counted ten times or more. The rearrangement joins TRBV5-1 to TRBJ2-1, with TRBD1 identical over 10 bases. CDR1 is SGHRS and CDR2 is YFSETQ in the germline V gene. CDR3 length equals 15 residues. V dropped 4 bases and J dropped 9; count of bases not matched to a gene: 10. CDR3 protein: CASSPGTGDLIEQFF. The CDR3 bases are TGCGCCAGCAGCCCCGGGACAGGGGATCTTATTGAGCAGTTCTTC.

The sample holds many counts of this clonotype. This chain links TRBV11-3 with TRBJ2-1; 7 bases align to TRBD1. After removal of 0 bases from V and 6 bases from J, the junction contained 2 bases not matched to a gene. CDR1 is SGHNT, CDR2 YENEEA, per germline. The CDR3 has 14 residues. CDR3 DNA: TGTGCCAGCAGCTTAGAGGCAGGGGGCAATGAGCAGTTCTTC. Translation: CASSLEAGGNEQFF.

This clonotype was seen many times. The chain recombines TRBV4-3 with TRBJ1-3; 8 bases are shared with TRBD1. The CDR3 consists of 15 residues. V was pared by 1 base and J by 9 bases, with 8 bases of the junction left unmatched. Germline loops: CDR1 LGHNA, CDR2 YSLEER. CDR3 protein: CASSQGTGTVGTIYF. The CDR3 DNA is TGCGCCAGCAGCCAAGGGACAGGGACGGTCGGCACCATATATTTT.